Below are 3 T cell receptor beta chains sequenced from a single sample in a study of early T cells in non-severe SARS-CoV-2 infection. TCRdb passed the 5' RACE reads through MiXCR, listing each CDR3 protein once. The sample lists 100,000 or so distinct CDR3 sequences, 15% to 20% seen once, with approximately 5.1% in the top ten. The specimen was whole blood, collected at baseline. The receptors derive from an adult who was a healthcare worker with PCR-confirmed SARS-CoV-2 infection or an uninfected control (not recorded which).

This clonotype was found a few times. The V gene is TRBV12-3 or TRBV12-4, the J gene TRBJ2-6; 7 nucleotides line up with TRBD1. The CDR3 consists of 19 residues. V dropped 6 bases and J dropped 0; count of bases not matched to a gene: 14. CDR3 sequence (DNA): TGTGCCAGCAGATCCAACAGGGGTCTTCAGCTCTCTGGGGCCAACGTCCTGACTTTC. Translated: CASRSNRGLQLSGANVLTF.

CDR3 coding DNA: TGCGCCAGCAGTGAAATCGGAGAGACCCAGTACTTC. It encodes CASSEIGETQYF. V and J are TRBV10-2 and TRBJ2-5; D ambiguous. The V end was cut by 3 bases, the J end by 4 bases, with 6 bases between. CDR3 length: 12 residues. Germline CDR1 WSHSY, CDR2 SAAADI.

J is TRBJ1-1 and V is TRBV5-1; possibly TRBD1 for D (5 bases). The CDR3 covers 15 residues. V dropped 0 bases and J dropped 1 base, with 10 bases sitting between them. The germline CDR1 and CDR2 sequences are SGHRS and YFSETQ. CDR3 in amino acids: CASSLVVRANTEAFF. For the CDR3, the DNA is TGCGCCAGCAGCTTGGTTGTCAGGGCGAACACTGAAGCTTTCTTT.